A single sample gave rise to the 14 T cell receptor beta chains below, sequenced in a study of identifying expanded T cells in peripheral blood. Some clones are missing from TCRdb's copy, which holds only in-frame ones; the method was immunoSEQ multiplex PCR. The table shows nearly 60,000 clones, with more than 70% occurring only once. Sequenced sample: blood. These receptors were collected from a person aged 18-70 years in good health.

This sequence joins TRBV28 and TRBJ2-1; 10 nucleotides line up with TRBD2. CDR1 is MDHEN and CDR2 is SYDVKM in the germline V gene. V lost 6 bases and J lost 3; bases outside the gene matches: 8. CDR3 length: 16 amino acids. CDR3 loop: CASRRGEREGYNEQFF. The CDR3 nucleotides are TGTGCCAGCAGGCGGGGGGAGCGGGAGGGCTACAATGAGCAGTTCTTC.

CDR3 sequence reads: CASSEYGAGIYGYTF. The CDR3 nucleotides read TGTGCCAGCAGTGAATACGGGGCTGGGATTTATGGCTACACCTTC. V usage is TRBV25-1 and J usage is TRBJ1-2, with TRBD1 as a possible D gene (5 bases). V was clipped by 0 bases and J by 5 bases, with 13 bases between them. The CDR3 runs to 15 residues. Per the germline V gene, CDR1 is MGHDK and CDR2 is SYGVNS.

This chain's CDR3 is CASSPETSGPSYEQYF. The CDR3 coding sequence is TGTGCCAGTAGTCCAGAGACTAGCGGCCCCAGCTACGAGCAGTACTTC. The chain links TRBV19 to TRBJ2-7, with 9 bases lining up with TRBD2. The CDR3 spans 16 residues. The ends lost 5 bases at V and 3 bases at J; junction bases unmatched: 11. From germline, CDR1 is LNHDA and CDR2 SQIVND (reference sequence).

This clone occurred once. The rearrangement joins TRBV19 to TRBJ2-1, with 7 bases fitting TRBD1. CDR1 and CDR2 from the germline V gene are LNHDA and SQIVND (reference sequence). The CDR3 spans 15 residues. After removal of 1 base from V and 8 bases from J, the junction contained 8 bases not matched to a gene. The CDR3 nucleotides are TGTGCCAGTAGTATAGGCCAGGGGGTCATTGATGAGCAGTTCTTC. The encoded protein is CASSIGQGVIDEQFF.

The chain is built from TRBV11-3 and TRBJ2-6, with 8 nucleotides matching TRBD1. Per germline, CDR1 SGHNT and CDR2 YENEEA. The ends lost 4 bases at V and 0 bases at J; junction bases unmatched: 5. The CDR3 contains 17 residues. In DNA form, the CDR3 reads TGTGCCAGCAGCTCCGGACAGGGCCCCTCTGGGGCCAACGTCCTGACTTTC. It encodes CASSSGQGPSGANVLTF.

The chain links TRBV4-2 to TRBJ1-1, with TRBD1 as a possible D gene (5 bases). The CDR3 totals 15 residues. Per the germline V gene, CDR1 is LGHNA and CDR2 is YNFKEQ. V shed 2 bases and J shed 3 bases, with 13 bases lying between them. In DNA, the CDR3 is TGTGCCAGCAGCCAACAAGCAGGGCAATACACTGAAGCTTTCTTT. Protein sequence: CASSQQAGQYTEAFF.

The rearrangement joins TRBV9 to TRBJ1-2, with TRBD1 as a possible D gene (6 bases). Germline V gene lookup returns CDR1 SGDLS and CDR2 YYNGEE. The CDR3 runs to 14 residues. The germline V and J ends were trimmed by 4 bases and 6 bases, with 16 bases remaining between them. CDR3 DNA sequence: TGTGCCAGCAGCCCACGGACGGGGGCGGATGGCTACACCTTC. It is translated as CASSPRTGADGYTF.

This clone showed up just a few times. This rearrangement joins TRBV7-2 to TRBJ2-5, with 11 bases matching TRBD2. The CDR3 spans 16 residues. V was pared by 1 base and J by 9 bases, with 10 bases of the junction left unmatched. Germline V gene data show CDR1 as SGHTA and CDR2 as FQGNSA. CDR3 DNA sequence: TGTGCCAGCAGCTTAGTAGCCTCTAGCGGGGGGTGGGCCCAGTACTTC. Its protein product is CASSLVASSGGWAQYF.

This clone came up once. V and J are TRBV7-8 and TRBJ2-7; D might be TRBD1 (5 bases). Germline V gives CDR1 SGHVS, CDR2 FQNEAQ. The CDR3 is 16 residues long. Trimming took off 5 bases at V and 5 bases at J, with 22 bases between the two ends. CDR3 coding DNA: TGTGCCAGCAGCCCTCGCCGGACGAGCCCCAGGGACGAGCAGTACTTC. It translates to CASSPRRTSPRDEQYF.

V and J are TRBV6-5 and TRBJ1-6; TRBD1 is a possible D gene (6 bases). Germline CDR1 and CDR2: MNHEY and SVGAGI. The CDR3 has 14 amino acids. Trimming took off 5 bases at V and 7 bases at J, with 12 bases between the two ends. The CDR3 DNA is TGTGCCAGCAGTCCCCAGACAGGCAATTCACCCCTCCACTTT. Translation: CASSPQTGNSPLHF.

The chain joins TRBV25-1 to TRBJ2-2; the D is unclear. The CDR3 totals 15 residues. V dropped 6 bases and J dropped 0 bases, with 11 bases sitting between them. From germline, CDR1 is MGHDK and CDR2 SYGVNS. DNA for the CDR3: TGTGCCAGCAGCCCCCCTCGGACGAACACCGGGGAGCTGTTTTTT. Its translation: CASSPPRTNTGELFF.

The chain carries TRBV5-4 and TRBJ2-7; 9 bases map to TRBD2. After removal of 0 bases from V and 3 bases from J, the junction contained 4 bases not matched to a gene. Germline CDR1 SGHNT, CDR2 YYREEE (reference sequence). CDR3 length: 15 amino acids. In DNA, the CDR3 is TGTGCCAGCAGCTTGGCTAGCGGGATGGGCTACGAGCAGTACTTC. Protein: CASSLASGMGYEQYF.

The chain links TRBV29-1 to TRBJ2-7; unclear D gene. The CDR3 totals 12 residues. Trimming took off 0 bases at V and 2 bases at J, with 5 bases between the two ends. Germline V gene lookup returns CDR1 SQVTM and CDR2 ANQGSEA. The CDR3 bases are TGCAGCGTTGAAGATGGGGCCTACGAGCAGTACTTC. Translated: CSVEDGAYEQYF.

The CDR3: CASSPSDNEQFF. CDR3 coding DNA: TGTGCCAGCAGCCCCTCGGACAATGAGCAGTTCTTC. The rearrangement uses TRBV9 and TRBJ2-1; no firm D call. The CDR3 totals 12 residues. V was shortened by 4 bases and J by 5 bases, with 7 bases between the two germline ends. The germline V gene encodes CDR1 SGDLS and CDR2 YYNGEE.